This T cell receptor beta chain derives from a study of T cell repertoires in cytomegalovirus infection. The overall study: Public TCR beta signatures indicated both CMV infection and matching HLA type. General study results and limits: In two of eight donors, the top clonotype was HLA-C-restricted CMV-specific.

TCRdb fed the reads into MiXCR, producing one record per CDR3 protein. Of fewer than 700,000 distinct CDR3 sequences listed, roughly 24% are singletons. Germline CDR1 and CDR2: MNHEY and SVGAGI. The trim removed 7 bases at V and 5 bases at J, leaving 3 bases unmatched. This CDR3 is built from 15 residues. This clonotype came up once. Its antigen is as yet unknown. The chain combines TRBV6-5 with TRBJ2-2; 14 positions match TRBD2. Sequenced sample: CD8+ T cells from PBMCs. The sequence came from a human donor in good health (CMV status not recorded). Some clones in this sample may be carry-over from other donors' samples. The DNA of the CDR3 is TGTGCCAGCATCGGACTAGCGGGGGGTACCGGGGAGCTGTTTTTT. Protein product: CASIGLAGGTGELFF.